These T cell receptor beta chains were read from a single sample in a study of shared clonotypes between healthy human individuals. TCRdb's table, derived via immunoSEQ multiplex PCR, lists solely in-frame clones and lacks some. Here the sample spans some 700,000 clones, roughly 91% being singletons. Sequencing was performed on memory CD8+ T cells from PBMCs. Receptors originate from a young man in good health. Some clones in this sample may be carry-over from other donors' samples. The CDR3 runs from the conserved cysteine through the conserved F or W. The D gene is left open where the match is weak. Size is omitted from some rows. Given values are once, few, many or a class for expanded clones.

j_call: TRBJ1-6
d_call: NA
clone_size: NA
v_call: TRBV5-6
cdr3_nt: TGTGCCAGCAGCCCCGGGACCTACGAGGATTCACCCCTCCACTTT
cdr3_aa: CASSPGTYEDSPLHF

j_call: TRBJ2-7
d_call: TRBD2
clone_size: NA
v_call: TRBV5-4
cdr3_nt: TGTGCCAGCAGCTTTGGGCTAGCGGGAGTTGGTTACGAGCAGTACTTC
cdr3_aa: CASSFGLAGVGYEQYF

j_call: TRBJ2-7
d_call: TRBD1
clone_size: NA
v_call: TRBV7-9
cdr3_nt: TGTGCCAGCGGGACAGGTGCTACCTACGAGCAGTACTTC
cdr3_aa: CASGTGATYEQYF

j_call: TRBJ1-5
d_call: NA
clone_size: NA
v_call: TRBV4-3
cdr3_nt: TGCGCCAGCAGCCAAGATGGGGGGGATGGGCAGCCCCAGCATTTT
cdr3_aa: CASSQDGGDGQPQHF

j_call: TRBJ2-1
d_call: TRBD2
clone_size: NA
v_call: TRBV9
cdr3_nt: TGTGCCAGCAGTCTTAGCGGGAGAATCCCAAATGAGCAGTTCTTC
cdr3_aa: CASSLSGRIPNEQFF

j_call: TRBJ2-1
d_call: TRBD2
clone_size: NA
v_call: TRBV4-3
cdr3_nt: TGCGCCAGCAGCCAGTTTAGCGGGAGCTACAATGAGCAGTTCTTC
cdr3_aa: CASSQFSGSYNEQFF

j_call: TRBJ2-7
d_call: TRBD1
clone_size: once
v_call: TRBV28
cdr3_nt: TGTGCCAGCAGATTCAGACAGGGTACAGCCTACGAGCAGTACTTC
cdr3_aa: CASRFRQGTAYEQYF

j_call: TRBJ2-3
d_call: NA
clone_size: few
v_call: TRBV21-1
cdr3_nt: TGTGCCAGCAGCACTCACCGGGACAGGGGGCGCACAGATACGCAGTATTTT
cdr3_aa: CASSTHRDRGRTDTQYF

j_call: TRBJ1-1
d_call: NA
clone_size: NA
v_call: TRBV28
cdr3_nt: TGTGCCAGCAGTTTAAAGAGGGGTTGGGCTGAAGCTTTCTTT
cdr3_aa: CASSLKRGWAEAFF

j_call: TRBJ2-5
d_call: NA
clone_size: NA
v_call: TRBV7-6
cdr3_nt: TGTGCCAGCAGCTTGAAGGGGGTGAGGGGGGCTGGAGAGACCCAGTACTTC
cdr3_aa: CASSLKGVRGAGETQYF

j_call: TRBJ2-1
d_call: NA
clone_size: NA
v_call: TRBV27
cdr3_nt: TGTGCCAGCAGTTTACGGGACTTGGGGTACAATGAGCAGTTCTTC
cdr3_aa: CASSLRDLGYNEQFF

j_call: TRBJ1-1
d_call: NA
clone_size: NA
v_call: TRBV14
cdr3_nt: TGTGCCAGCAGCCGTACAACTGGGATCTTCACTGAAGCTTTCTTT
cdr3_aa: CASSRTTGIFTEAFF

j_call: TRBJ1-2
d_call: NA
clone_size: NA
v_call: TRBV2
cdr3_nt: TGTGCCCGCCGCCGGCAGGCAGGATATGGCTACACCTTC
cdr3_aa: CARRRQAGYGYTF

j_call: TRBJ2-3
d_call: TRBD2
clone_size: NA
v_call: TRBV27
cdr3_nt: TGTGCCAGCAGTTCCTTTAGCGGGAGGGGCGCAGATACGCAGTATTTT
cdr3_aa: CASSSFSGRGADTQYF

j_call: TRBJ1-3
d_call: NA
clone_size: once
v_call: TRBV21-1
cdr3_nt: TGTGCCAGCAGCAAAGAAGGGTGCAATGGAAACACCATATATTTT
cdr3_aa: CASSKEGCNGNTIYF

j_call: TRBJ2-1
d_call: NA
clone_size: NA
v_call: TRBV28
cdr3_nt: TGTGCCAGCAGCCCAGTAGGGCTGTTTGTGGATGAGCAGTTCTTC
cdr3_aa: CASSPVGLFVDEQFF

j_call: TRBJ1-2
d_call: NA
clone_size: NA
v_call: TRBV30
cdr3_nt: TGTGCCTGGAATGAGGGCGGCTATGGCTACACCTTC
cdr3_aa: CAWNEGGYGYTF

j_call: TRBJ1-1
d_call: TRBD1
clone_size: NA
v_call: TRBV2
cdr3_nt: TGTGCCAGCCCCAGCGAGGAGGGGGCGGTGAACACTGAAGCTTTCTTT
cdr3_aa: CASPSEEGAVNTEAFF

j_call: TRBJ2-1
d_call: NA
clone_size: NA
v_call: TRBV5-4
cdr3_nt: TGTGCCAGCAGCTTAAGCGGGACAGCTTACAATGAGCAGTTCTTC
cdr3_aa: CASSLSGTAYNEQFF

j_call: TRBJ2-7
d_call: TRBD1
clone_size: NA
v_call: TRBV2
cdr3_nt: TGTGCCATCCGGGACAGAGAATCCTACGAGCAGTACTTC
cdr3_aa: CAIRDRESYEQYF

j_call: TRBJ2-1
d_call: TRBD2
clone_size: NA
v_call: TRBV11-1
cdr3_nt: TGTGCCAGCAGCTCCAGACTAGCGGGAGTGAAAAGCTCCTACAATGAGCAGTTCTTC
cdr3_aa: CASSSRLAGVKSSYNEQFF

j_call: TRBJ2-2
d_call: NA
clone_size: NA
v_call: TRBV6-1
cdr3_nt: TGTGCCAGCAGTGAAGCGGGTCCCGGGGAGCTGTTTTTT
cdr3_aa: CASSEAGPGELFF

j_call: TRBJ2-2
d_call: NA
clone_size: NA
v_call: TRBV19
cdr3_nt: TGTGCCAGCCAGCGACAGGGACTATTCACCGGGGAGCTGTTTTTT
cdr3_aa: CASQRQGLFTGELFF

j_call: TRBJ2-5
d_call: TRBD2
clone_size: NA
v_call: TRBV11-2
cdr3_nt: TGTGCCAGCAGCCAACTTGGACTAGCGGGAGGGCGCCAAGAGACCCAGTACTTC
cdr3_aa: CASSQLGLAGGRQETQYF

j_call: TRBJ2-7
d_call: TRBD2
clone_size: NA
v_call: TRBV11-2
cdr3_nt: TGTGCCAGCAGCTTCGAGACTAGCGGCTACGAGCAGTACTTC
cdr3_aa: CASSFETSGYEQYF

j_call: TRBJ1-1
d_call: NA
clone_size: NA
v_call: TRBV6-6
cdr3_nt: TGTGCCAGCAGTTACGGGGGCTCTGAAGCTTTCTTT
cdr3_aa: CASSYGGSEAFF

j_call: TRBJ1-1
d_call: TRBD1
clone_size: NA
v_call: TRBV19
cdr3_nt: TGTGCCAGTAGCACTTTCCGGACAGGGGATACTGAAGCTTTCTTT
cdr3_aa: CASSTFRTGDTEAFF

j_call: TRBJ2-1
d_call: NA
clone_size: NA
v_call: TRBV5-1
cdr3_nt: TGCGCCAGCAGCTTGGAGGGAGCCCCCAGGAATGAGCAGTTCTTC
cdr3_aa: CASSLEGAPRNEQFF

j_call: TRBJ2-1
d_call: TRBD2
clone_size: NA
v_call: TRBV7-3
cdr3_nt: TGTGCCAGCAGCCCGACACCCGGAACTAGCGGGAGTTACAATGAGCAGTTCTTC
cdr3_aa: CASSPTPGTSGSYNEQFF